The clone carrying this TCR beta chain came up a few times. What it binds is not known. V was pared by 2 bases and J by 5 bases, with 12 bases between. The CDR3 contains 14 residues. CDR1 is SGHTA, CDR2 FQGNSA, per germline. The data originate from a study of beta chain features in type 1 diabetes. The overall study: Healthy donors and patients had similar age, gender and cell yields. Taken together, all samples contributed approximately 110 million examined sorted cells. Points from the study as a whole: A potential PCR bias toward shorter templates would be equal in patient and control samples. Naive, central memory and regulatory TCRB repertoires appeared more similar among patients than healthy donors.

The investigators reverse transcribed all of the isolated RNA, so they sequenced expressed TCRB transcripts. Method: immunoSEQ multiplex PCR; TCRdb's copy keeps in-frame clones and lacks some. The sample has 450,000 to 550,000 clones, 25% to 35% seen once. The rearrangement uses TRBV7-2 and TRBJ2-5, with D possibly matching TRBD2 (5 bases). This clonotype originated in a man aged 18 to 29 in good health. The sample taken for sequencing was naive CD4+ T cells from blood. The CDR3, as DNA: TGTGCCAGCAGCTTAAAGCGAGGGCGGGAGACCCAGTACTTC. Residues: CASSLKRGRETQYF.